The 13 T cell receptor beta chains below were found in one sample sequenced in a study of TIL therapy for anti-PD-1-resistant metastatic lung cancer listed by TCRdb under 2021. Using bias-controlled multiplex PCR with the immunoSEQ v3 hsTCRB kit, the TCR beta CDR3 regions were amplified from genomic DNA. TCRdb's version of the immuneACCESS table is confined to in-frame rearrangements and falls short of the full clone set. An unresolved V gene accounts for under half of the shortfall where checked; the remainder is of unknown origin. For this sample the table gives some 43,000 clones, of which around 80% were detected only once. Over 13% of the sample goes to the ten largest clones. In light of the paper, this sample's time point label describes: pre-treatment sample, taken before nivolumab and TIL therapy. Source: blood, taken at baseline. The source is a man between 70 and 80 years old with non-small cell lung cancer.

The chain employs TRBV7-3 and TRBJ1-1; D unclear. This CDR3 has 14 amino acids. The germline gives CDR1 SGHTA, CDR2 FQGTGA. V was clipped by 6 bases and J by 1 base, with 12 bases between them. In nucleotides, the CDR3 is TGTGCCAGCAGTTGGAGGGCAAAGAACACTGAAGCTTTCTTT. Its translation is CASSWRAKNTEAFF.

This clone was counted only a few times. The CDR3 region is CASSPGGQGKEKLFF. The CDR3 DNA reads TGTGCCAGCTCACCGGGGGGCCAGGGGAAGGAAAAACTGTTTTTT. The chain carries TRBV18 and TRBJ1-4; maybe TRBD1 (6 bases). The CDR3 spans 15 residues. V was cut by 3 bases and J by 8 bases, with 16 bases left in between. CDR1 and CDR2 from the germline V gene are KGHSH and LQKENI.

V usage is TRBV7-2 and J usage is TRBJ1-1; TRBD1 matches at 8 bases. The trim removed 5 bases at V and 1 base at J, leaving 6 bases unmatched. This CDR3 contains 15 residues. Germline V gene lookup returns CDR1 SGHTA and CDR2 FQGNSA. The CDR3 here is CASSTDRAPNTEAFF. The DNA for the CDR3 is TGTGCCAGCAGCACGGACAGGGCACCGAACACTGAAGCTTTCTTT.

This chain connects TRBV5-1 to TRBJ2-7; the D gene is possibly TRBD2 (5 bases). Trimming stripped 0 bases from V and 3 bases from J, with 13 bases between. This CDR3 has 15 residues. The germline gives CDR1 SGHRS, CDR2 YFSETQ. CDR3 sequence: CASSLVTGISYEQYF. Here the CDR3 DNA reads TGCGCCAGCAGCTTGGTTACCGGGATTAGCTACGAGCAGTACTTC.

This rearrangement joins TRBV10-3 to TRBJ2-1; 12 nucleotides agree with TRBD2. This CDR3 contains 15 residues. J lost 7 bases, V lost 7 bases, and 8 bases had no gene match. Germline CDR1 reads ENHRY; CDR2 reads SYGVKD. The CDR3 DNA follows: TGTGCCATCACGCGGACTAGCGGGATGGAAAATGAGCAGTTCTTC. It yields the protein CAITRTSGMENEQFF.

V and J are TRBV19 and TRBJ1-6; D unclear. Germline lookup yields CDR1 LNHDA and CDR2 SQIVND (reference sequence). This CDR3 contains 15 residues. V was pared by 4 bases and J by 0 bases, with 7 bases between. The DNA of the CDR3 is TGTGCCAGTAGTAGGGAGAGCTCCTATAATTCACCCCTCCACTTT. Translation: CASSRESSYNSPLHF.

The V and J genes are TRBV29-1 and TRBJ2-1; 12 bases match TRBD2. V shed 1 base, J shed 4 bases, and the junction held 2 bases outside the gene matches. Germline loops: CDR1 SQVTM, CDR2 ANQGSEA. The length of the CDR3 is 15 residues. This CDR3 is CSVEGLAGAYNEQFF. For the CDR3, the DNA is TGCAGCGTTGAAGGACTAGCGGGAGCGTACAATGAGCAGTTCTTC.

Note on this clone: Other DNA sequences within the sample encode an identical CDR3. This chain connects TRBV5-1 to TRBJ2-5; 7 nucleotides align to TRBD1. V dropped 4 bases and J dropped 5; count of bases not matched to a gene: 5. Germline V gene data show CDR1 as SGHRS and CDR2 as YFSETQ. The CDR3 is 13 amino acids. CDR3 coding DNA: TGCGCCAGCAGCCTAGGGGGCGGGGAGACCCAGTACTTC. It is translated as CASSLGGGETQYF.

V gene TRBV29-1 combines with J gene TRBJ1-1; D not certain. Germline loops: CDR1 SQVTM, CDR2 ANQGSEA. V lost 7 bases to trimming and J lost 1 base, with 7 bases between them. The CDR3 extends over 11 amino acids. The CDR3, as DNA: TGCAGCGCGGAACGGAACACTGAAGCTTTCTTT. Translation: CSAERNTEAFF.

This chain connects TRBV10-2 to TRBJ1-1, with 8 nucleotides matching TRBD1. CDR3 length equals 13 residues. Trimming cost V 8 bases and J 4 bases; bases outside gene matches: 6. Germline values: CDR1 WSHSY, CDR2 SAAADI. The CDR3 nucleotides read TGCGCCAGCGCTGTTACAGGGGGCACTGAAGCTTTCTTT. Translated, it gives CASAVTGGTEAFF.

The chain combines TRBV7-9 with TRBJ1-2; D perhaps matches TRBD1 (5 bases). V was trimmed by 5 bases and J by 4 bases, leaving 17 bases between them. Germline-derived CDR1 and CDR2 are SEHNR and FQNEAQ (reference sequence). CDR3 length: 15 amino acids. The CDR3 nucleotides are TGTGCCAGCAGCGACTCCGGGACGGAAAGCTATGGCTACACCTTC. Its protein product is CASSDSGTESYGYTF.

In this sample, this clone turned up many times. The rearrangement links TRBV28 to TRBJ1-3, with D maybe TRBD1 (6 bases). This CDR3 spans 14 amino acids. The ends were cut back, 4 bases at V and 4 bases at J, with 11 bases in the middle. Germline V gene lookup returns CDR1 MDHEN and CDR2 SYDVKM. The chain's CDR3 is CASSSDREGNTIYF. The CDR3 coding sequence is TGTGCCAGCAGTTCGGACAGAGAAGGAAACACCATATATTTT.

The chain combines TRBV27 with TRBJ2-1; 9 bases align to TRBD2. The germline V gene encodes CDR1 MNHEY and CDR2 SMNVEV (reference sequence). The length of the CDR3 is 13 residues. Unmatched junction bases numbered 9, after V lost 8 bases and J lost 10 bases. The CDR3 sequence: CASGIAGVGEQFF. The DNA for the CDR3 is TGTGCCAGCGGAATAGCGGGAGTTGGAGAGCAGTTCTTC.